These 20 T cell receptor beta chains were all obtained from the same sample, sequenced in a study of blood T cell repertoires in COVID-19. This table comes from immunoSEQ multiplex PCR, and its TCRdb copy is limited to in-frame clones, with some not included. Among some 240,000 clones listed, 80% to 85% were seen once. Input material: peripheral blood. The source of these receptors is a woman between 65 and 79 years old with COVID-19, enrolled during active disease.

This chain uses TRBV11-2 with TRBJ2-7; 15 nucleotides line up with TRBD2. J gave up 4 bases and V 5 bases, and 12 bases lay outside the gene matches. CDR3 length equals 18 residues. The V gene's germline CDR1 is SGHAT and CDR2 FQNNGV. This CDR3 reads CASSPPGLAGGRVYEQYF. The CDR3 DNA reads TGTGCCAGCAGCCCCCCGGGACTAGCGGGAGGCCGAGTGTACGAGCAGTACTTC.

The rearrangement joins TRBV7-2 to TRBJ2-5, with 7 bases fitting TRBD2. The CDR3 is made up of 15 amino acids. The germline V gene has CDR1 SGHTA and CDR2 FQGNSA. Trimming took 2 bases from V and 2 from J; bases not matched to a gene: 5. This CDR3 is CASSLYEGGQETQYF. The CDR3 bases are TGTGCCAGCAGCTTATACGAGGGAGGGCAAGAGACCCAGTACTTC.

The chain recombines TRBV12-3 or TRBV12-4 with TRBJ2-7, with D unclear. Trimming pared 2 bases from V and 3 bases from J, leaving 8 bases between. CDR3 length equals 13 residues. CDR3 DNA: TGTGCCAGCAGTTTATGGCAAGTCTACGAGCAGTACTTC. The encoded protein is CASSLWQVYEQYF.

The chain is built from TRBV30 and TRBJ1-2; D unresolved. The CDR3 has 14 amino acids. V was shortened by 3 bases and J by 5 bases, with 16 bases between the two germline ends. Germline CDR1 and CDR2: GTSNPN and SVGIG (reference sequence). This CDR3 reads CAWRPKSLRYGYTF. The DNA for the CDR3 is TGTGCCTGGAGGCCCAAGAGCCTGAGATATGGCTACACCTTC.

This clone was counted at least ten times. The chain links TRBV7-8 to TRBJ2-5; TRBD2 matches 8 bases. Germline loops: CDR1 SGHVS, CDR2 FQNEAQ. The V segment lost 3 bases and the J segment 5 bases; nucleotides outside the gene matches: 11. The CDR3 runs 16 residues. The CDR3 sequence: CASSFRAPASGETQYF. DNA for the CDR3: TGTGCCAGCAGCTTCAGAGCACCCGCTAGCGGGGAGACCCAGTACTTC.

The rearrangement uses TRBV7-8 and TRBJ1-6; D gene ambiguous. With 5 bases removed from V and 12 bases from J, the gap between germline ends came to 8 bases. CDR1 SGHVS and CDR2 FQNEAQ come from the germline V gene. CDR3 length: 11 residues. The CDR3 bases are TGTGCCAGCAGCCAAGGAGGACCCCTCCACTTT. Protein: CASSQGGPLHF.

V gene TRBV5-5 combines with J gene TRBJ2-7; 9 bases line up with TRBD1. V gave up 5 bases and J gave up 6 bases; unmatched junction bases: 15. The CDR3 is made up of 16 amino acids. The germline gives CDR1 SGHKS, CDR2 YYEKEE (reference sequence). The CDR3 region has the DNA TGTGCCAGCAGATTGCTTACAGGGGGCCCAGCGCTCGAGCAGTACTTC. Translated: CASRLLTGGPALEQYF.

The count of this clone is one. The chain links TRBV14 to TRBJ1-2; D perhaps matches TRBD1 (6 bases). Germline lookup yields CDR1 SGHDN and CDR2 FVKESK. CDR3 length equals 13 residues. With 0 bases removed from V and 6 bases from J, the gap between germline ends came to 8 bases. The CDR3 loop reads CASSQDGTHGYTF. In DNA form, the CDR3 reads TGTGCCAGCAGCCAAGATGGGACACATGGCTACACCTTC.

The chain links TRBV6-2 or TRBV6-3 to TRBJ2-7; TRBD1 matches at 7 bases. V was clipped by 0 bases and J by 5 bases; unmatched bases: 7. The CDR3 has 15 amino acids. CDR1 is MNHEY, CDR2 SVGEGT, per germline. CDR3 protein: CASSYSRQGKNEQYF. The DNA of the CDR3 is TGTGCCAGCAGTTACTCAAGACAGGGAAAGAACGAGCAGTACTTC.

This chain joins TRBV3-1 (or the pseudogene TRBV3-2) and TRBJ1-5; a possible D gene is TRBD1 (5 bases). Deletions cut 6 bases from V and 2 bases from J, with 20 bases between. The CDR3 is 17 amino acids. CDR1 and CDR2 from the germline V gene are LGHDT and YNNKEL (reference sequence). The CDR3, as DNA: TGTGCCAGCAGTCTTAAAAAGGGGCCTGAGGGCAATCAGCCCCAGCATTTT. It translates to CASSLKKGPEGNQPQHF.

The chain has TRBV7-2 and TRBJ1-2; TRBD1 agrees at 9 bases. CDR3 size: 15 residues. Germline CDR1 SGHTA, CDR2 FQGNSA. The ends lost 5 bases at V and 2 bases at J; junction bases unmatched: 6. The CDR3: CASSIQGAGNYGYTF. The CDR3 DNA reads TGTGCCAGCAGCATACAGGGGGCGGGGAACTATGGCTACACCTTC. Variable domain in full (rest from reference TRBV7-2 and TRBJ1-2): GAGVSQSPSNKVTEKGKDVELRCDPISGHTALYWYRQSLGQGLEFLIYFQGNSAPDKSGLPSDRFSAERTGGSVSTLTIQRTQQEDSAVYLCASSIQGAGNYGYTFGSGTRLTVV.

This clone appeared a few times. The chain links TRBV7-2 to TRBJ2-7, with TRBD2 as a possible D gene (5 bases). The germline V gene has CDR1 SGHTA and CDR2 FQGNSA. V lost 3 bases, J lost 0 bases, and 12 bases lay in between. The CDR3 loop spans 15 amino acids. This chain's CDR3 is CASSFYPGNSYEQYF. The CDR3 DNA follows: TGTGCCAGCAGCTTCTACCCCGGGAACTCCTACGAGCAGTACTTC.

This clone was recorded once. The CDR3 coding sequence is TGTGCCAGCAGCTTAGCCTTGGCGGGAGATACGCAGTATTTT. This gives the protein CASSLALAGDTQYF. This sequence joins TRBV7-2 and TRBJ2-3; D perhaps matches TRBD2 (5 bases). CDR3 length: 14 residues. Trimming shortened V by 0 bases and J by 5 bases, and 9 bases separated the two germline ends. Looked up from germline, CDR1 is SGHTA and CDR2 is FQGNSA.

The J gene is TRBJ2-1, the V gene TRBV29-1; TRBD2 agrees at 12 bases. The CDR3 has 16 residues. J gave up 8 bases and V 2 bases, and 10 bases lay outside the gene matches. Per germline, CDR1 SQVTM and CDR2 ANQGSEA. The DNA for the CDR3 is TGCAGCGTTGAATTACCTAGCGGGAGGGGTTCGGATGAGCAGTTCTTC. Residues: CSVELPSGRGSDEQFF.

The chain employs TRBV19 and TRBJ1-2; the D is unclear. V lost 3 bases and J lost 4, with 18 bases in between. This CDR3 spans 16 amino acids. In germline, CDR1 is LNHDA, CDR2 SQIVND (reference sequence). The CDR3 sequence: CASSIGVGRTGYGYTF. CDR3 nucleotides: TGTGCCAGTAGTATTGGCGTGGGGAGGACGGGCTATGGCTACACCTTC.

Worth noting for this clone: One junction end does not reproduce the germline sequence, and a read error may be involved. The J gene is TRBJ1-1, the V gene TRBV5-8; TRBD1 agrees at 9 bases. The CDR3 is 15 residues long. Per the germline V gene, CDR1 is SGHTS and CDR2 is YDEGEE. CDR3 nucleotides: TGTGCCAGCAGTTTGGGGGACAGGGCTGTCACTGAAGCTTTCTTT. It translates to CASSLGDRAVTEAFF.

The gene calls are TRBV7-2 and TRBJ1-2; tentatively, D is TRBD1 (5 bases). V gave up 0 bases and J gave up 3 bases, with 14 bases separating them. Per germline, CDR1 SGHTA and CDR2 FQGNSA. The CDR3 is made up of 16 amino acids. CDR3 sequence (DNA): TGTGCCAGCAGCTTAGCCTCCTTAGTAGGGGACTATGGCTACACCTTC. Translating gives CASSLASLVGDYGYTF.

The sample holds a few counts of this clone. The chain is built from TRBV2 and TRBJ2-3; 7 nucleotides match TRBD1. CDR1 is SNHLY, CDR2 FYNNEI, per germline. This CDR3 has 15 residues. Trimming removed 4 bases from V and 3 bases from J; junction bases left unmatched: 7. The CDR3 DNA reads TGTGCCAGCAGTGGACAGGGTTTGCGAACAGATACGCAGTATTTT. This translates into CASSGQGLRTDTQYF. The full variable domain, in which reference TRBV2 and TRBJ2-3 provide the parts outside the CDR3, is EPEVTQTPSHQVTQMGQEVILRCVPISNHLYFYWYRQILGQKVEFLVSFYNNEISEKSEIFDDQFSVERPDGSNFTLKIRSTKLEDSAMYFCASSGQGLRTDTQYFGPGTRLTVL.

V usage is TRBV5-4 and J usage is TRBJ1-1, with 7 bases identical to TRBD1. Germline V gene data show CDR1 as SGHNT and CDR2 as YYREEE (reference sequence). This CDR3 has 14 amino acids. V gave up 2 bases and J gave up 3 bases; unmatched junction bases: 4. The CDR3 coding sequence is TGTGCCAGCAGCTTAGACAGGGTGTACACTGAAGCTTTCTTT. Its translation is CASSLDRVYTEAFF. Using reference TRBV5-4 and TRBJ1-1 for the parts outside the CDR3, the full variable domain is ETGVTQSPTHLIKTRGQQVTLRCSSQSGHNTVSWYQQALGQGPQFIFQYYREEENGRGNFPPRFSGLQFPNYSSELNVNALELDDSALYLCASSLDRVYTEAFFGQGTRLTVV.

The J gene is TRBJ2-7, the V gene TRBV6-5; D uncertain. Germline lookup yields CDR1 MNHEY and CDR2 SVGAGI. V lost 5 bases and J lost 2, with 13 bases in between. The CDR3 contains 14 residues. The CDR3 nucleotides are TGTGCCAGCAGTCCCAGGTGGAATACCTACGAGCAGTACTTC. Amino acids: CASSPRWNTYEQYF.